The source of this TCR beta chain is a study of control samples from healthy donors and cancer patients. The repertoire was sequenced with immunoSEQ multiplex PCR; TCRdb's copy has only in-frame clones and lacks some. This table has some 57,000 clones, around 95% appearing once. Trimming stripped 5 bases from V and 1 base from J, with 17 bases between. Germline CDR1 reads SEHNR; CDR2 reads FQNEAQ (reference sequence). The CDR3 totals 16 residues. Material: blood. The sequence was obtained from a young man in good health. The chain uses TRBV7-9 and TRBJ1-2; D is possibly TRBD1 (5 bases). The CDR3 sequence: CASSVRGTGHNYGYTF. CDR3 in DNA: TGTGCCAGCAGCGTTAGGGGAACCGGTCATAACTATGGCTACACCTTC.